Described below is a single T cell receptor (beta chain) sequence and its context. This sample stems from a study of sequential checkpoint blockade in melanoma. Study-wide context: Each arm's sequence ended with maintenance nivolumab.

Treatment described: randomized to nivolumab then ipilimumab (arm A) or the reverse (arm B). PBMC sorting kept live CD3+CD8+ cells without CD19 or CD56. The table came from immunoSEQ multiplex PCR; TCRdb's copy has only in-frame clones and leaves some out. The sample lists over 30,000 clones; roughly 81% were seen once. Sequenced material: CD8+ T cells sorted from blood (inferred from file names), taken from a patient given nivolumab and ipilimumab in sequence. This TCR came from a human donor with melanoma.

CDR3 sequence reads: CAWSLTGLQETQYF. In DNA, the CDR3 is TGTGCCTGGAGTCTGACGGGACTGCAAGAGACCCAGTACTTC. The gene calls are TRBV30 and TRBJ2-5, with D possibly matching TRBD2 (6 bases). This CDR3 contains 14 residues. Trimming took 2 bases from V and 2 from J, leaving 12 bases between them. Looked up from germline, CDR1 is GTSNPN and CDR2 is SVGIG (reference sequence).